This TCR beta chain stems from a study of blood T cell repertoires in COVID-19. Study as a whole: Some COVID-19 samples were acute and others convalescent; all came from the United States, Italy and Spain. Sample material is recorded as cDNA or gDNA derived from T cells, B-cell-depleted T cells, or PBMCs.

V was shortened by 5 bases and J by 11 bases, with 10 bases between the two germline ends. The CDR3 runs 11 residues. Germline loops: CDR1 LNHDA, CDR2 SQIVND (reference sequence). This clone was seen repeatedly, ten times or more. Per the authors' pipeline: Counts of nucleated cells, estimated from reference gene primer amplification, were obtained. TCRdb keeps only in-frame clones here, not all; method: immunoSEQ multiplex PCR. V, J and clone size are those of that table, while D and trimming were read from the DNA. The sample shows 250,000 or so clones, roughly four fifths of them seen only once. The chain combines TRBV19 with TRBJ1-5, with D hard to call. Sequencing was done on a sample of peripheral blood. The receptor comes from a man of 80 years or more with acute or convalescent COVID-19. The CDR3 coding sequence is TGTGCCAGTAGTTTGGCGGGGACCCAGCATTTT. Protein product: CASSLAGTQHF.